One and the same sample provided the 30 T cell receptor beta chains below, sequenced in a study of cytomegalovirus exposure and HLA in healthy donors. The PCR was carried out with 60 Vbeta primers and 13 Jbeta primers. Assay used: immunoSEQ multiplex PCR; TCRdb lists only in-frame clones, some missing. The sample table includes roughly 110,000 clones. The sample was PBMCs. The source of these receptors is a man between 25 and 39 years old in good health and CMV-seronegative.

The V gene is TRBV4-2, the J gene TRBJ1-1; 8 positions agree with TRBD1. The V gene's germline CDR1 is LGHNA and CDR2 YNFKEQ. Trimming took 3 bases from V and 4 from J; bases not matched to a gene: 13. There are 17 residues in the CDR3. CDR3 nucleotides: TGTGCCAGCAGCCATCTCACTCCCCAGGGGGCGGTCACTGAAGCTTTCTTT. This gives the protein CASSHLTPQGAVTEAFF.

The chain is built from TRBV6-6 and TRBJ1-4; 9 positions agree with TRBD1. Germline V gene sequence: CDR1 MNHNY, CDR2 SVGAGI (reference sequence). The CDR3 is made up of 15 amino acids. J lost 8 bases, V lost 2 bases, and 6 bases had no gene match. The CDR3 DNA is TGTGCCAGCAGTTACCCGGGACAGGGTAGCGAAAAACTGTTTTTT. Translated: CASSYPGQGSEKLFF.

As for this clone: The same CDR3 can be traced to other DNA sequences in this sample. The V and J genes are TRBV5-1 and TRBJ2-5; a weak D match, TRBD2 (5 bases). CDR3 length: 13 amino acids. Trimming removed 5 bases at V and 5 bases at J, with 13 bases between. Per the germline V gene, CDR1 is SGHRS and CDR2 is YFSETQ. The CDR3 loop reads CASRGGSGETQYF. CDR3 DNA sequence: TGCGCCAGCAGGGGTGGGTCGGGGGAGACCCAGTACTTC.

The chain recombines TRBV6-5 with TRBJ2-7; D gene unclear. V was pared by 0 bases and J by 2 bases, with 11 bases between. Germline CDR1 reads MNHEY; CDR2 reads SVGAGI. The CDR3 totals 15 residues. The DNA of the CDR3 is TGTGCCAGCAGTTACTCGTCTAACAGTCCCTACGAGCAGTACTTC. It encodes CASSYSSNSPYEQYF.

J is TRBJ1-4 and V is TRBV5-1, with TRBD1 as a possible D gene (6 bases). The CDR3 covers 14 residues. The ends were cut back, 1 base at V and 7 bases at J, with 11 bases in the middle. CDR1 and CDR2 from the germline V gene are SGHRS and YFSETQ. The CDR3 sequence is CASSLWGRGEKLFF. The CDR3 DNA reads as TGCGCCAGCAGCTTGTGGGGCAGGGGTGAAAAACTGTTTTTT.

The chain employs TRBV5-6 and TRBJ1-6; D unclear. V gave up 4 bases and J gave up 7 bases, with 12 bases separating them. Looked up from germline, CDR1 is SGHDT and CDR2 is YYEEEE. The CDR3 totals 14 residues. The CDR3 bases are TGTGCCAGCAGCCTCCGGGTCTCCAATTCACCCCTCCACTTT. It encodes CASSLRVSNSPLHF.

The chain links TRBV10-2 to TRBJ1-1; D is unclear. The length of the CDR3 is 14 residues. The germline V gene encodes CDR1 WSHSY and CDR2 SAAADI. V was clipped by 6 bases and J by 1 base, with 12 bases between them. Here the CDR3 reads CASSRRRENTEAFF. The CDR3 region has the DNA TGCGCCAGCAGCCGGAGGAGGGAGAACACTGAAGCTTTCTTT.

This CDR3 reads CASTRTSPNTGELFF. The DNA for the CDR3 is TGTGCCAGCACCAGGACTAGCCCGAACACCGGGGAGCTGTTTTTT. The V and J genes are TRBV6-5 and TRBJ2-2; 8 bases are shared with TRBD2. With V trimmed by 7 bases and J by 0 bases, 4 bases remained unmatched. Germline-derived CDR1 and CDR2 are MNHEY and SVGAGI. The CDR3 contains 15 residues.

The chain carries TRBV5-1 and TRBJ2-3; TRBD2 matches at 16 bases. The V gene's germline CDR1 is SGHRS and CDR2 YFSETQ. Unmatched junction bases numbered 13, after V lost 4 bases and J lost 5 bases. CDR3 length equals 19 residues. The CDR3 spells CASSRGLAGGLHFQDTQYF. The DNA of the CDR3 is TGCGCCAGCAGCCGGGGACTAGCGGGGGGGCTGCATTTCCAAGATACGCAGTATTTT.

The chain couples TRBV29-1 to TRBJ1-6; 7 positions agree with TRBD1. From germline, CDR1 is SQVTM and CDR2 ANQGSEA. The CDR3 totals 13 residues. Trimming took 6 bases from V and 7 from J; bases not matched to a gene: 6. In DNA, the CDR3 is TGCAGCGTCGGGGACAGAGAAAATTCACCCCTCCACTTT. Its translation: CSVGDRENSPLHF. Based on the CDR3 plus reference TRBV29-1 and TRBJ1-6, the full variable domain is SAVISQKPSRDICQRGTSLTIQCQVDSQVTMMFWYRQQPGQSLTLIATANQGSEATYESGFVIDKFPISRPNLTFSTLTVSNMSPEDSSIYLCSVGDRENSPLHFGNGTRLTVT.

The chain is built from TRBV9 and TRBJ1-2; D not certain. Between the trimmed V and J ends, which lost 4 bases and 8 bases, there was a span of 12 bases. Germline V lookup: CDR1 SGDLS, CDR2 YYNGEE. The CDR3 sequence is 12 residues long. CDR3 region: CASSQRGLGYTF. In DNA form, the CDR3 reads TGTGCCAGCAGCCAGCGCGGGCTGGGCTACACCTTC.

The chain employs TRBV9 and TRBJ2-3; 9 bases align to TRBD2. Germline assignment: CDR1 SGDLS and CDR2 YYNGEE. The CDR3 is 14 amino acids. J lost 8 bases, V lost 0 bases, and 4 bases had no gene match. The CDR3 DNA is TGTGCCAGCAGCGTAGCTAGCGGGGCGGGTACGCAGTATTTT. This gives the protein CASSVASGAGTQYF.

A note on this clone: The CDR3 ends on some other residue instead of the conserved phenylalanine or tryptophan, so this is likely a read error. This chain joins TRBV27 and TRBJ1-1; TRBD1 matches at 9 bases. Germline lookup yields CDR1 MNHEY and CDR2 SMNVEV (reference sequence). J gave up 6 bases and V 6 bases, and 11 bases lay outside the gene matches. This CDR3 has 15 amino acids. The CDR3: CASRPGTGSLAEAFL. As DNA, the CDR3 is TGTGCCAGCAGACCCGGGACAGGGTCGTTGGCTGAAGCTTTCCTT.

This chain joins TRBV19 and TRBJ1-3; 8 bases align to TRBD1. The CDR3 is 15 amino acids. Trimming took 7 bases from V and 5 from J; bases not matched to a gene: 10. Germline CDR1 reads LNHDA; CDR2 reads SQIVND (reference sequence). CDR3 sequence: CASTPGQGIRNTIYF. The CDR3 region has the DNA TGTGCCAGTACCCCCGGACAGGGTATCCGAAACACCATATATTTT.

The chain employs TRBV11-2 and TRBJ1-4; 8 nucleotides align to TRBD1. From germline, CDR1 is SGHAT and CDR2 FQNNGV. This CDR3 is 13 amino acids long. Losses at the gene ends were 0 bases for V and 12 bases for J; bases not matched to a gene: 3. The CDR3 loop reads CASSLDGTGQLFF. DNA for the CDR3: TGTGCCAGCAGCTTAGATGGGACAGGACAACTGTTTTTT.

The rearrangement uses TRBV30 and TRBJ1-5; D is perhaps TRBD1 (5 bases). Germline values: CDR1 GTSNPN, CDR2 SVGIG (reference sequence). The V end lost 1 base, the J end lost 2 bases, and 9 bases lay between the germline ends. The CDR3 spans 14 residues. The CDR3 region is CAWSASTGNQPQHF. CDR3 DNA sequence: TGTGCCTGGAGTGCGTCGACAGGCAATCAGCCCCAGCATTTT. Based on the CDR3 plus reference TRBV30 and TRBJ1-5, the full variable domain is SQTIHQWPATLVQPVGSPLSLECTVEGTSNPNLYWYRQAAGRGLQLLFYSVGIGQISSEVPQNLSASRPQDRQFILSSKKLLLSDSGFYLCAWSASTGNQPQHFGDGTRLSIL.

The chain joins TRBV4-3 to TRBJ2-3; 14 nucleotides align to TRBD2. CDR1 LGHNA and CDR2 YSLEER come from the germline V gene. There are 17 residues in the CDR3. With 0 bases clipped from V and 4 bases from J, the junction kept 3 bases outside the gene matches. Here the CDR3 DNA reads TGCGCCAGCAGCCAAGAGGCGACTAGCGGGGGGGCAGATACGCAGTATTTT. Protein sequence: CASSQEATSGGADTQYF.

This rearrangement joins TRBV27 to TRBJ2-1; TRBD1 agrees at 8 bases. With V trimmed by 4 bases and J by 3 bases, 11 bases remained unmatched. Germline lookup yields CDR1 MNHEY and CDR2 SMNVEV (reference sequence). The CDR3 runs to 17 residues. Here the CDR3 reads CASSSTSRGQRYNEQFF. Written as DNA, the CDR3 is TGTGCCAGCAGTTCGACCTCCAGGGGGCAGCGCTACAATGAGCAGTTCTTC.

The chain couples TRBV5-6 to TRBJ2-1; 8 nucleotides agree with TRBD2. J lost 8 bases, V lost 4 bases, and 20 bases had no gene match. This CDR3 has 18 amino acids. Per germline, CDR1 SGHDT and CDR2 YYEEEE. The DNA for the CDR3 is TGTGCCAGCAGCCGACGAATTATCGGGGGGGTACGGTGGGATGAGCAGTTCTTC. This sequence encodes CASSRRIIGGVRWDEQFF.

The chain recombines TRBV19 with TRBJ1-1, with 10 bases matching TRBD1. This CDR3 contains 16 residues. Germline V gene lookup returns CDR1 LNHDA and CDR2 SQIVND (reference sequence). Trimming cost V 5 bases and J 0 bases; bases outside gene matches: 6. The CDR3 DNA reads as TGTGCCAGTAGTGACCGGGACAGGGGATTGAACACTGAAGCTTTCTTT. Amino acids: CASSDRDRGLNTEAFF.

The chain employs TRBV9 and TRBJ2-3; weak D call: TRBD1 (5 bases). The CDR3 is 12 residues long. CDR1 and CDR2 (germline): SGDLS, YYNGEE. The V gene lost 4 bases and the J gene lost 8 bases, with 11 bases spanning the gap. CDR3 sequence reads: CASSPQRGTQYF. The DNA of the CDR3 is TGTGCCAGCAGCCCCCAAAGGGGTACGCAGTATTTT.

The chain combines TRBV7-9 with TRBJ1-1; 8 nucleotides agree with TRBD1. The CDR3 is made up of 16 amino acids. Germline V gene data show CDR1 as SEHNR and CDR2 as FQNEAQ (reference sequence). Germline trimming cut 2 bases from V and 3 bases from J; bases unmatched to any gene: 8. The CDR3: CASSLPYRGGDTEAFF. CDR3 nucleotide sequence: TGTGCCAGCAGCTTACCCTACAGGGGGGGGGACACTGAAGCTTTCTTT.

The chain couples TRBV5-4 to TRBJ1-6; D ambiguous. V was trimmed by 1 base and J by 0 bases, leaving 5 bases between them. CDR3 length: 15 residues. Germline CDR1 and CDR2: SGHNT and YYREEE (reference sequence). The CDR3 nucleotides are TGTGCCAGCAGCTTGCGGTTCTCCTATAATTCACCCCTCCACTTT. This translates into CASSLRFSYNSPLHF.

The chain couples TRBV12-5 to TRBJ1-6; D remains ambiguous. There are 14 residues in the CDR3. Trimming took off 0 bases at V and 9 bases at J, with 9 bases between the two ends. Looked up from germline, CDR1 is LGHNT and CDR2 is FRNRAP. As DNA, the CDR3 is TGTGCTAGTGGTTTGGTCCCCCCTCGTTCACCCCTCCACTTT. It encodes CASGLVPPRSPLHF.

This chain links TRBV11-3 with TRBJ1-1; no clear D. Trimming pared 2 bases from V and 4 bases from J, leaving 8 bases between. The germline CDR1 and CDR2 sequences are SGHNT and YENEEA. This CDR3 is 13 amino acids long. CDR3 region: CASSLNPGTEAFF. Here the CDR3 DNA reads TGTGCCAGCAGCTTAAATCCGGGCACTGAAGCTTTCTTT.

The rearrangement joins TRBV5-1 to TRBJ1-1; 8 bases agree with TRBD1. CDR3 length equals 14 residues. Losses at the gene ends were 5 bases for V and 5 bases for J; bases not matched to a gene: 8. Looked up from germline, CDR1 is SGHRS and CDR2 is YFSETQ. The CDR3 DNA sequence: TGCGCCAGCAGTGGGACAGGATTAGTGACTGAAGCTTTCTTT. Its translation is CASSGTGLVTEAFF.

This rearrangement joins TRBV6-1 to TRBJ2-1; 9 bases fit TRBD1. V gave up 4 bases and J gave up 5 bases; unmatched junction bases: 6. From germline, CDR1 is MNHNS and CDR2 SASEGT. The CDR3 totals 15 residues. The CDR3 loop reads CASSAQGAPNNEQFF. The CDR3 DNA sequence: TGTGCCAGCAGTGCACAGGGGGCGCCCAACAATGAGCAGTTCTTC.

Here the CDR3 DNA reads TGCGCCAGCAGTCGTTCCCTAGCGGGGGGTACCTACGAGCAGTACTTC. Amino acid sequence: CASSRSLAGGTYEQYF. This sequence joins TRBV4-3 and TRBJ2-5; TRBD2 matches at 11 bases. The end of the DNA aligns better with TRBJ2-7, so the J call may be wrong. The CDR3 covers 16 residues. Germline CDR1 LGHNA, CDR2 YSLEER.

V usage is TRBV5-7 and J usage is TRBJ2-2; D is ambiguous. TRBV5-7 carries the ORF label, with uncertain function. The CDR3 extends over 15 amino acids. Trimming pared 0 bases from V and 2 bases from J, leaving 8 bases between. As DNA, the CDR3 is TGTGCCAGCAGCTTGGTGACAATAAACACCGGGGAGCTGTTTTTT. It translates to CASSLVTINTGELFF.

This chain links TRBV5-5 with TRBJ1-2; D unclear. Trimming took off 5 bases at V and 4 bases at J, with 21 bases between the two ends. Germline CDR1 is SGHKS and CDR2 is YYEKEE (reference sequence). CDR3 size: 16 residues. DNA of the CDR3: TGTGCCAGCAGTCCCCCAGAGCCGAGGGCGGGCTATGGCTACACCTTC. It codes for CASSPPEPRAGYGYTF.